The 26 T cell receptor beta chains below were found in one sample sequenced in a study of T-cell reconstitution after alpha-beta-depleted transplantation in children. The TCRbeta library was prepared with unique molecular identifiers. Via MiXCR, TCRdb re-called the PCR reads, giving one row per CDR3 protein. Among some 830,000 distinct CDR3 sequences listed, roughly 15% were seen once. The source material was PBMCs, mostly from graft donor cells, sampled 360 days after TCRalphabeta/CD19-depleted stem cell transplant. The receptors were gathered from a male patient between 5 and 17 years old who had a stem cell transplant for acute lymphoblastic leukemia, so the T cells may come from the graft donor.

This clonotype came up a few times. This chain joins TRBV5-1 and TRBJ2-1; D tentatively fits TRBD1 or TRBD2 (5 bases each). Per the germline V gene, CDR1 is SGHRS and CDR2 is YFSETQ. The CDR3 spans 14 residues. The ends were cut back, 2 bases at V and 2 bases at J, with 8 bases in the middle. The CDR3 nucleotides are TGCGCCAGCAGCTTTGAGGGGACCTACAATGAGCAGTTCTTC. It encodes CASSFEGTYNEQFF.

V gene TRBV7-6 combines with J gene TRBJ2-3; TRBD2 might be the D (6 bases). V was shortened by 4 bases and J by 0 bases, with 14 bases between the two germline ends. The length of the CDR3 is 16 residues. Germline V gene lookup returns CDR1 SGHVS and CDR2 FNYEAQ. CDR3 amino acids: CASSSFSGKSTDTQYF. Written as DNA, the CDR3 is TGTGCCAGCAGCTCCTTTAGCGGCAAAAGCACAGATACGCAGTATTTT. The full variable domain, with the rest looked up from reference TRBV7-6 and TRBJ2-3, is GAGVSQSPRYKVTKRGQDVALRCDPISGHVSLYWYRQALGQGPEFLTYFNYEAQQDKSGLPNDRFSAERPEGSISTLTIQRTEQRDSAMYRCASSSFSGKSTDTQYFGPGTRLTVL.

This clonotype was seen a handful of times. The DNA for the CDR3 is TGTGCCAGCAGCCAAGTCTATGGATCCTCCTACGAGCAGTACTTC. It yields the protein CASSQVYGSSYEQYF. The chain joins TRBV3-1 to TRBJ2-7; no definite D call. V lost 1 base and J lost 0, with 10 bases in between. This CDR3 region has 15 residues. Per germline, CDR1 LGHDT and CDR2 YNNKEL (reference sequence).

This clonotype appeared a few times. The chain combines TRBV5-1 with TRBJ2-1, with a weak D call TRBD2 (6 bases). Germline CDR1 is SGHRS and CDR2 is YFSETQ. V was shortened by 0 bases and J by 8 bases, with 18 bases between the two germline ends. This CDR3 region has 16 residues. This CDR3 is CASSLVAAPEGHEQFF. The CDR3 DNA sequence: TGCGCCAGCAGCTTGGTAGCGGCGCCCGAGGGGCATGAGCAGTTCTTC.

The gene calls are TRBV5-1 and TRBJ1-2; D unresolved. Trimming took off 0 bases at V and 8 bases at J, with 11 bases between the two ends. The CDR3 covers 13 residues. Germline CDR1 reads SGHRS; CDR2 reads YFSETQ. The CDR3 protein is CASSLAQVRGYTF. CDR3 bases: TGCGCCAGCAGCTTGGCTCAGGTGCGGGGCTACACCTTC. The whole variable domain, filled in from reference TRBV5-1 and TRBJ1-2, reads KAGVTQTPRYLIKTRGQQVTLSCSPISGHRSVSWYQQTPGQGLQFLFEYFSETQRNKGNFPGRFSGRQFSNSRSEMNVSTLELGDSALYLCASSLAQVRGYTFGSGTRLTVV.

Only a few counts were recorded for this clonotype. The chain has TRBV13 and TRBJ2-7; 12 bases are a match to TRBD2. This CDR3 region has 17 residues. J gave up 3 bases and V 5 bases, and 11 bases lay outside the gene matches. The germline V gene encodes CDR1 PRHDT and CDR2 FYEKMQ (reference sequence). For the CDR3, the DNA is TGTGCCAGCAGCACCCGACTAGCGGGAGTGTACCTCTACGAGCAGTACTTC. It codes for CASSTRLAGVYLYEQYF.

This clonotype was counted many times. The chain couples TRBV10-3 to TRBJ2-1, with D hard to call. The CDR3 has 14 amino acids. Trimming took off 0 bases at V and 8 bases at J, with 11 bases between the two ends. CDR1 and CDR2 from the germline V gene are ENHRY and SYGVKD. CDR3 protein: CAISESAPSDEQFF. CDR3 in DNA: TGTGCCATCAGTGAGTCGGCTCCCTCCGATGAGCAGTTCTTC.

This clonotype was detected a few times. In nucleotides, the CDR3 is TGTGCCAGCAGTGACGACCCATGGACTAGCGCAAAAGAGACCCAGTACTTC. This translates into CASSDDPWTSAKETQYF. The V call is TRBV2, the J call TRBJ2-5; TRBD2 matches at 9 bases. Losses at the gene ends were 3 bases for V and 3 bases for J; bases not matched to a gene: 11. The CDR3 is made up of 17 amino acids. Germline V CDR1 and CDR2: SNHLY, FYNNEI.

The table lists this clonotype with a few counts. The genes are TRBV7-8 and TRBJ2-3, with D possibly matching TRBD1 (6 bases). Trimming removed 4 bases at V and 0 bases at J, with 17 bases between. The V gene's germline CDR1 is SGHVS and CDR2 FQNEAQ. The CDR3 is 17 amino acids. The CDR3 sequence is CASSYRGWVTSTDTQYF. CDR3 in DNA: TGTGCCAGCAGCTATAGGGGGTGGGTCACTAGCACAGATACGCAGTATTTT.

This clonotype occurred a few times. CDR3 protein: CASRPILTGELFF. The CDR3 nucleotides read TGTGCCAGCAGGCCGATCCTCACCGGGGAGCTGTTTTTT. The genes are TRBV12-3 or TRBV12-4 and TRBJ2-2; D remains unclear. Trimming stripped 6 bases from V and 4 bases from J, with 9 bases between. The CDR3 covers 13 residues.

This clonotype has a handful of counts. The chain employs TRBV24-1 and TRBJ2-5; D might be TRBD1 (5 bases). Per germline, CDR1 KGHDR and CDR2 SFDVKD. The CDR3 contains 14 residues. The V and J ends lost 3 bases and 4 bases respectively, with 11 bases between them. The CDR3 region has the DNA TGTGCCACCAGTGATACAGGCAGGGTAGAGACCCAGTACTTC. Amino acids: CATSDTGRVETQYF.

The chain uses TRBV5-1 and TRBJ2-7, with D unclear. CDR3 length equals 12 residues. Per germline, CDR1 SGHRS and CDR2 YFSETQ. V was clipped by 7 bases and J by 3 bases, with 11 bases between them. This chain's CDR3 is CASGPNYYEQYF. Written as DNA, the CDR3 is TGCGCCAGCGGGCCTAATTACTACGAGCAGTACTTC.

This clonotype was counted a few times. This chain joins TRBV5-1 and TRBJ2-1, with D perhaps TRBD2 (6 bases). The CDR3 totals 19 residues. V was pared by 2 bases and J by 1 base, with 22 bases between. Germline loops: CDR1 SGHRS, CDR2 YFSETQ. The CDR3 sequence is CASSFKRPSAQRSYNEQFF. The CDR3 bases are TGCGCCAGCAGCTTTAAAAGGCCTAGCGCCCAAAGATCCTACAATGAGCAGTTCTTC.

This clonotype was seen many times. J is TRBJ2-7 and V is TRBV5-1, with D perhaps matching TRBD2 (6 bases). The V gene's germline CDR1 is SGHRS and CDR2 YFSETQ. The CDR3 totals 15 residues. The germline V and J ends were trimmed by 0 bases and 2 bases, with 12 bases remaining between them. The DNA for the CDR3 is TGCGCCAGCAGCTTGGCCGCGGGGAAACCCTACGAGCAGTACTTC. This sequence encodes CASSLAAGKPYEQYF.

The chain couples TRBV7-8 to TRBJ2-2; 12 positions match TRBD2. The junction had 8 bases not matched to a gene; V was cut back by 2 bases and J by 1 base. Germline CDR1 SGHVS, CDR2 FQNEAQ. The CDR3 loop spans 19 amino acids. CDR3 in amino acids: CASSLSPSGRDLNTGELFF. The CDR3 nucleotides are TGTGCCAGCAGCTTATCTCCTAGCGGGAGGGACTTGAACACCGGGGAGCTGTTTTTT.

This clonotype was counted many times. The chain recombines TRBV12-3 or TRBV12-4 with TRBJ2-2; D ambiguous. V dropped 5 bases and J dropped 7 bases, with 14 bases sitting between them. The CDR3 has 14 amino acids. CDR3 in DNA: TGTGCCAGCAGTCGAGGTCGGGTGAGCGGGGAGCTGTTTTTT. This gives the protein CASSRGRVSGELFF.

This clonotype was counted many times. The chain uses TRBV11-2 and TRBJ2-3; D remains ambiguous. Germline V lookup: CDR1 SGHAT, CDR2 FQNNGV. The ends were cut back, 4 bases at V and 10 bases at J, with 18 bases in the middle. The CDR3 runs to 14 residues. CDR3 region: CASSSLYGEWPQYF. DNA of the CDR3: TGTGCCAGCAGCTCCCTCTACGGCGAGTGGCCGCAGTATTTT.

The table lists this clonotype with a few counts. This chain joins TRBV15 and TRBJ2-7, with D possibly matching TRBD2 (6 bases). Germline V gene data show CDR1 as LNHNV and CDR2 as YYDKDF (reference sequence). CDR3 length equals 15 residues. Trimming left V 0 bases short and J 2 bases short, with 11 bases between. The DNA of the CDR3 is TGTGCCACCAGCAGAGATCCAGCGGGTGCCTACGAGCAGTACTTC. It encodes CATSRDPAGAYEQYF.

CDR3 region: CASSTGQGAEAFF. The CDR3 DNA reads TGTGCCAGCAGCACAGGGCAAGGGGCTGAAGCTTTCTTT. The rearrangement joins TRBV9 to TRBJ1-1; D is possibly TRBD1 (6 bases). CDR3 length equals 13 residues. Looked up from germline, CDR1 is SGDLS and CDR2 is YYNGEE. V lost 4 bases and J lost 6, with 13 bases in between.

V usage is TRBV6-5 and J usage is TRBJ2-1, with 8 bases lining up with TRBD1. V lost 4 bases and J lost 8; bases outside the gene matches: 10. Germline loops: CDR1 MNHEY, CDR2 SVGAGI. The CDR3 runs 15 residues. The CDR3 loop reads CASSSSGGAFDEQFF. The CDR3 DNA reads as TGTGCCAGCAGTTCGTCAGGGGGCGCGTTCGATGAGCAGTTCTTC.

This clonotype has more than one count but fewer than ten. V usage is TRBV5-6 and J usage is TRBJ1-2, with D unresolved. The CDR3 spans 15 residues. Germline loops: CDR1 SGHDT, CDR2 YYEEEE. Deletions cut 0 bases from V and 2 bases from J, with 11 bases between. This CDR3 reads CASSLGTTDNYGYTF. The CDR3 bases are TGTGCCAGCAGCTTGGGTACCACAGACAACTATGGCTACACCTTC.

The chain combines TRBV5-1 with TRBJ2-2; D tentatively fits TRBD1 or TRBD2 (6 bases each). CDR3 size: 16 residues. Germline V gives CDR1 SGHRS, CDR2 YFSETQ. Trimming removed 0 bases at V and 2 bases at J, with 11 bases between. This chain's CDR3 is CASSLGRGLNTGELFF. Here the CDR3 DNA reads TGCGCCAGCAGCTTGGGCAGGGGACTCAACACCGGGGAGCTGTTTTTT. The full variable domain, in which reference TRBV5-1 and TRBJ2-2 provide the parts outside the CDR3, is KAGVTQTPRYLIKTRGQQVTLSCSPISGHRSVSWYQQTPGQGLQFLFEYFSETQRNKGNFPGRFSGRQFSNSRSEMNVSTLELGDSALYLCASSLGRGLNTGELFFGEGSRLTVL.

The chain is built from TRBV7-3 and TRBJ2-7, with 11 bases that match TRBD2. Germline V gene sequence: CDR1 SGHTA, CDR2 FQGTGA. The CDR3 loop spans 15 amino acids. The V segment lost 5 bases and the J segment 4 bases; nucleotides outside the gene matches: 7. The CDR3 DNA is TGTGCCAGCAGCCAACTAGCGGGAGAGGCGTACGAGCAGTACTTC. Amino acids: CASSQLAGEAYEQYF.

This clonotype has a count of ten or more. The genes are TRBV15 and TRBJ2-1; D gene ambiguous. Trimming stripped 0 bases from V and 0 bases from J, with 12 bases between. The CDR3 extends over 17 amino acids. Germline loops: CDR1 LNHNV, CDR2 YYDKDF (reference sequence). CDR3 loop: CATSRDPGLGSYNEQFF. The DNA of the CDR3 is TGTGCCACCAGCAGAGATCCTGGGTTGGGCTCCTACAATGAGCAGTTCTTC.

The V call is TRBV5-1, the J call TRBJ2-1; 7 bases are a match to TRBD1. The germline V gene has CDR1 SGHRS and CDR2 YFSETQ. CDR3 length equals 16 residues. Trimming at V came to 4 bases and at J to 4 bases, leaving 11 bases not matched to a gene. The CDR3 DNA sequence: TGCGCCAGCAGCGGCGGACCGGGACAGTTGTACAATGAGCAGTTCTTC. Protein product: CASSGGPGQLYNEQFF.

The CDR3 DNA reads as TGTGCCAGCAGCACGGACCGCAATCCCCTCACTGAAGCTTTCTTT. Protein sequence: CASSTDRNPLTEAFF. The chain links TRBV7-9 to TRBJ1-1; D not resolved. V lost 5 bases, J lost 4 bases, and 17 bases lay in between. This CDR3 is 15 amino acids long. The germline V gene encodes CDR1 SEHNR and CDR2 FQNEAQ (reference sequence).